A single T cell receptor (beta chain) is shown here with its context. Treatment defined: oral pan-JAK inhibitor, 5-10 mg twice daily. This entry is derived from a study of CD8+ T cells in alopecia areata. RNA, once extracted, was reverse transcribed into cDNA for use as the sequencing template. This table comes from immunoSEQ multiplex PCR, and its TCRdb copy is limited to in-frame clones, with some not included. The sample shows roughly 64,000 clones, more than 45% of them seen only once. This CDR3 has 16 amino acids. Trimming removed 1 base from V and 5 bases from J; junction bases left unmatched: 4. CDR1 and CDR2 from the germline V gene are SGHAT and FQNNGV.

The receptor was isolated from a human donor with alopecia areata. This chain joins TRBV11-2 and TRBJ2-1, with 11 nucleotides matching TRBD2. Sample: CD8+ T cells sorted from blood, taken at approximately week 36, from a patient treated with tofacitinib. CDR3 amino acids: CASSLVRLAGNNEQFF. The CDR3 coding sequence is TGTGCCAGCAGCTTAGTAAGACTAGCGGGAAACAATGAGCAGTTCTTC.